This TCR beta chain derives from a study of shared clonotypes between healthy human individuals. Across the study: Serving as donors were two women and a few men, whose ages spanned 18 to 49. Notes on the study in general: Clonotypes shared by all four donors outscored non-shared clonotypes in generation probability.

Germline CDR1 and CDR2: SGHRS and YFSETQ. CDR3 length: 15 amino acids. V shed 4 bases, J shed 4 bases, and the junction held 5 bases outside the gene matches. Note on this clone: Antigen: not known. Different DNA sequences within this sample yield the same CDR3.

In the original analysis: ImmunoSEQ sequences covered only the junction and lacked quality scores; filtering therefore differed. Sequenced by immunoSEQ multiplex PCR; TCRdb stores in-frame clones only, minus some. D and trimming were read from the DNA, whereas the V and J calls and clone size are those reported in that table. The sample yields 2,100,000 or so clones, 95% seen once. The sequence derives from a man younger than 30 in good health. The chain has TRBV5-1 and TRBJ2-1; 10 bases are shared with TRBD1. The sequenced sample was naive CD4+ T cells sorted from blood. Subset of the sample: CD45RA+ positively selected. This chain's CDR3 is CASSPGQGVYNEQFF. In nucleotides, the CDR3 is TGCGCCAGCAGCCCCGGACAGGGGGTTTACAATGAGCAGTTCTTC.